This T cell receptor (beta chain) was documented in a study of blood T cell repertoires in COVID-19. Overall study context: The United States, Italy and Spain provided the acute and convalescent COVID-19 samples. PBMCs, B-cell-depleted T cells, or T cells were the source of the cDNA or gDNA that made up the material.

Trimming removed 2 bases at V and 3 bases at J, with 17 bases between. Germline V gene sequence: CDR1 GTSNPN, CDR2 SVGIG (reference sequence). This CDR3 has 15 amino acids. In the source study's methods: Reference gene primer amplification gave nucleated cell count estimates. Some clones are missing from TCRdb's copy, which holds only in-frame ones; the method was immunoSEQ multiplex PCR. From that table come the V and J calls and clone size; the DNA was used to work out D and trimming. The sample holds 95,000 to 130,000 clones, around four fifths seen once. Sequenced: peripheral blood. The TCR sequence derives from a man in his sixties or seventies with active or convalescent COVID-19. The genes are TRBV30 and TRBJ2-7; no reliable D call. CDR3 DNA sequence: TGTGCCTGGAGTACCCTGGCCCAGAAAGACTACGAGCAGTACTTC. It translates to CAWSTLAQKDYEQYF.